This T cell receptor beta chain was obtained from a study of blood T cell repertoires in COVID-19. V trimming: 2 bases; J trimming: 9 bases; junction bases outside the gene matches: 6. The CDR3 totals 15 residues. Germline V lookup: CDR1 MGHRA, CDR2 YSYEKL. TCRdb's table, derived via immunoSEQ multiplex PCR, lists solely in-frame clones and lacks some. The sample includes 12,000 or so clones, roughly 80% of them seen just once. The sequencing sample was made of peripheral blood. This receptor was taken from a woman aged 55-69 years with acute or convalescent COVID-19. The chain uses TRBV4-1 and TRBJ2-1; 11 bases are shared with TRBD2. The CDR3 nucleotides are TGCGCCAGCAGCCAAATAGCGGGGGGGCCGGGTGAGCAGTTCTTC. Its translation: CASSQIAGGPGEQFF.